These T cell receptor beta chains were read from a single sample in a study of CD8+ T cells in alopecia areata. Assay used: immunoSEQ multiplex PCR; TCRdb lists only in-frame clones, some missing. The sample has 170,000 or so clones, about 60% seen once. Source: CD8+ T cells sorted from blood, taken at week 24, from a patient treated with tofacitinib. Receptors were obtained from a human donor with alopecia areata. Each CDR3 is given with its conserved first and last residue. Each record gives: clone size, V gene, D gene, J gene, CDR3 protein, CDR3 DNA. D genes are given only for firm matches. For some rows the clone size is stated as once, few or many, or as a class when expanded; others skip it.

clone_size: .
v_call: TRBV2
d_call: .
j_call: TRBJ1-5
cdr3_aa: CASRAPLDSPDYSNQPQHF
cdr3_nt: TGTGCCAGCAGAGCCCCCCTGGACAGCCCGGATTATAGTAATCAGCCCCAGCATTTT

clone_size: .
v_call: TRBV13
d_call: .
j_call: TRBJ2-3
cdr3_aa: CASSAELGHTDTQYF
cdr3_nt: TGTGCCAGCAGCGCCGAACTAGGCCACACAGATACGCAGTATTTT

clone_size: once
v_call: TRBV25-1
d_call: .
j_call: TRBJ2-5
cdr3_aa: CASSDNSRLKETQYF
cdr3_nt: TGTGCCAGCAGTGACAACTCTAGACTGAAAGAGACCCAGTACTTC

clone_size: .
v_call: TRBV30
d_call: .
j_call: TRBJ1-6
cdr3_aa: CAWATRERRTAPLHF
cdr3_nt: TGTGCCTGGGCAACCCGAGAACGAAGGACGGCACCCCTCCACTTT

clone_size: .
v_call: TRBV7-9
d_call: .
j_call: TRBJ2-1
cdr3_aa: CASRPGQKKFF
cdr3_nt: TGTGCCAGCAGGCCGGGACAAAAGAAGTTCTTC

clone_size: .
v_call: TRBV14
d_call: TRBD1
j_call: TRBJ2-7
cdr3_aa: CASSHAAGGVEQYF
cdr3_nt: TGTGCCAGCAGCCACGCCGCAGGGGGCGTCGAGCAGTACTTC

clone_size: .
v_call: TRBV7-6
d_call: .
j_call: TRBJ1-5
cdr3_aa: CASSLNFNQPQHF
cdr3_nt: TGTGCCAGCAGCTTAAATTTCAATCAGCCCCAGCATTTT

clone_size: .
v_call: TRBV6-5
d_call: .
j_call: TRBJ1-1
cdr3_aa: CASGGTIEAFF
cdr3_nt: TGTGCCAGCGGGGGGACAATTGAAGCTTTCTTT

clone_size: .
v_call: TRBV13
d_call: TRBD2
j_call: TRBJ2-7
cdr3_aa: CASSLGLASGLYEQYF
cdr3_nt: TGTGCCAGCAGCTTAGGCTTGGCTAGCGGACTTTACGAGCAGTACTTC

clone_size: few
v_call: TRBV6-5
d_call: .
j_call: TRBJ2-4
cdr3_aa: CASTVGQNIQYF
cdr3_nt: TGTGCCAGCACCGTAGGACAGAACATTCAGTACTTC

clone_size: .
v_call: TRBV29-1
d_call: TRBD1
j_call: TRBJ2-3
cdr3_aa: CSVDPGQGTDTQYF
cdr3_nt: TGCAGCGTTGACCCTGGACAGGGGACAGATACGCAGTATTTT

clone_size: .
v_call: TRBV27
d_call: TRBD1
j_call: TRBJ1-6
cdr3_aa: CASIRSGTELYNSPLHF
cdr3_nt: TGTGCCAGCATCCGAAGCGGGACAGAACTTTATAATTCACCCCTCCACTTT

clone_size: .
v_call: TRBV4-1
d_call: .
j_call: TRBJ1-1
cdr3_aa: CASSHWGRATEAFF
cdr3_nt: TGCGCCAGCAGCCATTGGGGCAGGGCCACTGAAGCTTTCTTT

clone_size: .
v_call: TRBV5-1
d_call: .
j_call: TRBJ2-1
cdr3_aa: CASSLGREQFF
cdr3_nt: TGCGCCAGCAGCTTGGGGAGGGAGCAGTTCTTC

clone_size: .
v_call: TRBV14
d_call: .
j_call: TRBJ1-5
cdr3_aa: CASSQGLYQPQHF
cdr3_nt: TGTGCCAGCAGCCAAGGCCTCTATCAGCCCCAGCATTTT

clone_size: few
v_call: TRBV20-1
d_call: .
j_call: TRBJ1-2
cdr3_aa: CSAAYYGYTF
cdr3_nt: TGCAGTGCTGCCTACTATGGCTACACCTTC

clone_size: .
v_call: TRBV2
d_call: .
j_call: TRBJ1-6
cdr3_aa: CASSPGDNSPLHF
cdr3_nt: TGTGCCAGCAGTCCAGGGGATAATTCACCCCTCCACTTT

clone_size: once
v_call: TRBV15
d_call: TRBD1
j_call: TRBJ1-2
cdr3_aa: CATSTETGANYGYTF
cdr3_nt: TGTGCCACCAGCACCGAAACAGGGGCTAACTATGGCTACACCTTC

clone_size: .
v_call: TRBV14
d_call: .
j_call: TRBJ2-7
cdr3_aa: CASSPGYEQYF
cdr3_nt: TGTGCCAGCAGCCCAGGATACGAGCAGTACTTC

clone_size: large
v_call: TRBV2
d_call: .
j_call: TRBJ1-2
cdr3_aa: CASSGLGRNGYTF
cdr3_nt: TGTGCCAGCAGTGGTTTGGGTCGTAATGGCTACACCTTC